The present T cell receptor (beta chain) was sequenced within a study of blood T cell repertoires in COVID-19. In the study overall: In each case, the material was cDNA or gDNA derived from T cells, B-cell-depleted T cells, or PBMCs.

The CDR3 sequence is 19 residues long. Germline V gives CDR1 ENHRY, CDR2 SYGVKD. The trim removed 4 bases at V and 1 base at J, leaving 14 bases unmatched. Participant age was roughly 18 to 89 years, and participants resided in roughly 24 US areas. Cohorts were based on clinical histories the participants reported. The table came from immunoSEQ multiplex PCR; TCRdb's copy has only in-frame clones and leaves some out. The sample has about 220,000 clones; around 88% are singletons. The sequencing input was PBMCs or T cells enriched from blood (not recorded which). The clonotype was recovered from a woman aged 45-60 years with acute COVID-19. This rearrangement joins TRBV10-3 to TRBJ2-1; the match to TRBD2 covers 9 bases. CDR3 in amino acids: CAISADGSGAGGSYNEQFF. The CDR3 DNA follows: TGTGCCATCAGTGCTGACGGTAGCGGTGCGGGAGGGTCCTACAATGAGCAGTTCTTC.